This TCR beta chain was obtained from a study of patients and donors after allogeneic stem cell transplantation. The V end was cut by 2 bases, the J end by 7 bases, with 14 bases between. The length of the CDR3 is 15 residues. Germline CDR1 is SGHVS and CDR2 is FNYEAQ. This clonotype turned up a few times. TCRdb re-called the RT-PCR reads through MiXCR, storing one row per CDR3 protein. This table has about 72,000 distinct CDR3 sequences, approximately 26% appearing once. The source of this sequence is a human donor who was either an allogeneic HSCT recipient or a stem cell or donor lymphocyte infusion donor (not recorded which). It is not recorded whose cells these are; they may come from a transplant donor. The chain employs TRBV7-6 and TRBJ1-4; D unresolved. Sequenced input: blood, either unsorted or a sorted T cell fraction (not recorded which). Here the CDR3 DNA reads TGTGCCAGCAGCTTATGGGCAGTCGGGGTTGAAAAACTGTTTTTT. It codes for CASSLWAVGVEKLFF.